This T cell receptor (beta chain) was captured by sequencing in a study of cytomegalovirus exposure and HLA in healthy donors. The PCR made use of 60 Vbeta and 13 Jbeta primers. The protocol was immunoSEQ multiplex PCR, while the TCRdb copy is restricted to in-frame clones and leaves out a portion. The data contain more than 140,000 clones, more than 65% of them singletons. Broader study findings: Later findings reportedly placed an Asian-associated ancestry cluster below the roughly 700-donor mean for N-insertions.

Trimming removed 8 bases at V and 8 bases at J, with 25 bases between. The germline V gene encodes CDR1 MNHEY and CDR2 SMNVEV (reference sequence). This CDR3 has 16 residues. On this clone itself: The target antigen is unknown.

Healthy bone marrow donors formed the donor group. The rearrangement links TRBV27 to TRBJ2-1, with D tentatively TRBD2 (6 bases). The sample comprised PBMCs. This TCR was sampled from a man between 25 and 39 years old in good health and CMV-seropositive. In nucleotides, the CDR3 is TGTGCCAGCCGTAGTGTCCGGGACTTGGGATTGTATGAGCAGTTCTTC. Its protein product is CASRSVRDLGLYEQFF.